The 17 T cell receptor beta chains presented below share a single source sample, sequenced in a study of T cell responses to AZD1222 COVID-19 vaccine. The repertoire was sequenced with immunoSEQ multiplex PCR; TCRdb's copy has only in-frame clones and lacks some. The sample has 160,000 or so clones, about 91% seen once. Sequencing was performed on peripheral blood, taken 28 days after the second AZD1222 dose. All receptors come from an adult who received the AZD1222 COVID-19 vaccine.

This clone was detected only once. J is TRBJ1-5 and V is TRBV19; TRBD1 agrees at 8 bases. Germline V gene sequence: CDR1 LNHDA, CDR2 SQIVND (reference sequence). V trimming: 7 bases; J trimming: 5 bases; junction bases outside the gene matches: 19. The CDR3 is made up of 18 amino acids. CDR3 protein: CASTPRPLDRVKDQPQHF. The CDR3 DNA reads TGTGCCAGTACCCCGCGCCCCCTGGACAGGGTGAAAGATCAGCCCCAGCATTTT.

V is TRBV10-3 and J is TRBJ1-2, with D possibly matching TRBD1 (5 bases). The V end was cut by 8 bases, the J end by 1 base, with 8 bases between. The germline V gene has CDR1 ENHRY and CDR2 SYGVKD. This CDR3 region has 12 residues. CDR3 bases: TGTGCCATCGGGGGGTTTAACTATGGCTACACCTTC. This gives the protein CAIGGFNYGYTF.

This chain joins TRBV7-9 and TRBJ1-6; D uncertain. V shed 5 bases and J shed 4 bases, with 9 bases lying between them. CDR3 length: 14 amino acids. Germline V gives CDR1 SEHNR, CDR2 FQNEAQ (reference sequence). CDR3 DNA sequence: TGTGCCAGCAGCCCCAGTTATTATAATTCACCCCTCCACTTT. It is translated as CASSPSYYNSPLHF. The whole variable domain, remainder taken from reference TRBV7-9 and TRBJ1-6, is DTGVSQNPRHKITKRGQNVTFRCDPISEHNRLYWYRQTLGQGPEFLTYFQNEAQLEKSRLLSDRFSAERPKGSFSTLEIQRTEQGDSAMYLCASSPSYYNSPLHFGNGTRLTVT.

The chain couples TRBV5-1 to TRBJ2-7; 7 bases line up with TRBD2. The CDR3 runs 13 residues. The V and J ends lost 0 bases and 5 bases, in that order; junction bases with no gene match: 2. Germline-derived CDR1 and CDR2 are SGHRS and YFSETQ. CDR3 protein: CASSLGAGDEQYF. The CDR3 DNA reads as TGCGCCAGCAGCTTGGGTGCGGGGGACGAGCAGTACTTC.

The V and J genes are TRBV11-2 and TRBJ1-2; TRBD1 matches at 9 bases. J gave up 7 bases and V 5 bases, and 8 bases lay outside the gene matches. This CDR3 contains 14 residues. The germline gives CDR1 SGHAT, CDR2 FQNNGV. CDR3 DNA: TGTGCCAGCAGCCCCACCGGGACAGGGCCTGGCTACACCTTC. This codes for CASSPTGTGPGYTF.

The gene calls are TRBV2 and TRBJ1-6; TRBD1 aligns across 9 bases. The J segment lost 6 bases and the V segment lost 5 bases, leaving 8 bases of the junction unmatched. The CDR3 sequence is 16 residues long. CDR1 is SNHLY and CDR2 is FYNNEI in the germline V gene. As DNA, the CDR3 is TGTGCCAGCAGTCGGGGACAGGGAATAAGTAATTCACCCCTCCACTTT. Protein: CASSRGQGISNSPLHF.

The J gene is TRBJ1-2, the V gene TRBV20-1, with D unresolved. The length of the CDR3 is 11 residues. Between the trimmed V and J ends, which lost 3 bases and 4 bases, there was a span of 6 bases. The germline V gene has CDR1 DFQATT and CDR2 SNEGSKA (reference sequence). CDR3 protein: CSARVSYGYTF. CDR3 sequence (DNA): TGCAGTGCTAGGGTCAGCTATGGCTACACCTTC.

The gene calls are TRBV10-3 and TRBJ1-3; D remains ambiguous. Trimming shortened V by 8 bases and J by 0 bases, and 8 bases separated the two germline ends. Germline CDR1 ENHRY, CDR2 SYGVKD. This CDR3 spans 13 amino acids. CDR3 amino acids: CAIRPSSGNTIYF. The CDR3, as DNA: TGTGCCATCCGTCCCTCCTCTGGAAACACCATATATTTT.

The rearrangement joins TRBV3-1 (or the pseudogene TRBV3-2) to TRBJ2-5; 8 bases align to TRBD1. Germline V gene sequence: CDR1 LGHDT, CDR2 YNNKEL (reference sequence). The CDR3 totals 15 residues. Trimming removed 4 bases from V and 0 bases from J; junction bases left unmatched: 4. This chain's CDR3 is CASSPRTGYQETQYF. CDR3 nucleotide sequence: TGTGCCAGCAGCCCGAGGACAGGGTACCAAGAGACCCAGTACTTC.

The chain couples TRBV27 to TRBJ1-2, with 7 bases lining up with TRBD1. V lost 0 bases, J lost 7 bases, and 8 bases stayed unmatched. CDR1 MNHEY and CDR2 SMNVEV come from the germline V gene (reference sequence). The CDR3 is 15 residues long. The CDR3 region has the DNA TGTGCCAGCAGTTTATCACGGACAGGCTTGCTTGGCTACACCTTC. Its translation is CASSLSRTGLLGYTF.

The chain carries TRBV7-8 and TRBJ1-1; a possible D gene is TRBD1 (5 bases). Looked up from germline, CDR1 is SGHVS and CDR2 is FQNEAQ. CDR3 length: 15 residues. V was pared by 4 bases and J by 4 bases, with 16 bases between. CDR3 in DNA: TGTGCCAGCAGCTCCCCCCCGGGCAGGGCCACTGAAGCTTTCTTT. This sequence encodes CASSSPPGRATEAFF. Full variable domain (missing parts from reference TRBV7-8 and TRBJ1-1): GAGVSQSPRYKVAKRGQDVALRCDPISGHVSLFWYQQALGQGPEFLTYFQNEAQLDKSGLPSDRFFAERPEGSVSTLKIQRTQQEDSAVYLCASSSPPGRATEAFFGQGTRLTVV.

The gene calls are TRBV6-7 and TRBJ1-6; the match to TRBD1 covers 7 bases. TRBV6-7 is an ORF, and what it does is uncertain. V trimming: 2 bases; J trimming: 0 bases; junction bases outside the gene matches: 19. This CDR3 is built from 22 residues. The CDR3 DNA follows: TGTGCCAGCAGTTACCTAAGGACAGGCGTTCACCCAAACAGCTCCTATAATTCACCCCTCCACTTT. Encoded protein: CASSYLRTGVHPNSSYNSPLHF.

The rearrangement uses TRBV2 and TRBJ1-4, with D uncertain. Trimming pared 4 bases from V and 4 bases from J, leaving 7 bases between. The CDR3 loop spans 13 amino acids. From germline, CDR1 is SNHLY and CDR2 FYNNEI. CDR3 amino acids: CASSGAGNEKLFF. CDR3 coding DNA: TGTGCCAGCAGTGGGGCAGGTAATGAAAAACTGTTTTTT.

The CDR3 sequence is CASSTEGSPSSGNTIYF. CDR3 sequence (DNA): TGTGCCAGCAGCACGGAGGGTAGCCCAAGCTCTGGAAACACCATATATTTT. The chain employs TRBV11-3 and TRBJ1-3; the D is unclear. This CDR3 is 17 amino acids long. The germline V gene encodes CDR1 SGHNT and CDR2 YENEEA. Trimming left V 5 bases short and J 0 bases short, with 17 bases between.

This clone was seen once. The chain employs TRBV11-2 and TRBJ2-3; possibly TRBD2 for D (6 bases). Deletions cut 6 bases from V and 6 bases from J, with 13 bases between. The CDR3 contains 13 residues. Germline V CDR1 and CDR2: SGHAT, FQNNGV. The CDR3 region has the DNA TGTGCCAGCAGTTACACGGGGGAGGATACGCAGTATTTT. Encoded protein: CASSYTGEDTQYF.

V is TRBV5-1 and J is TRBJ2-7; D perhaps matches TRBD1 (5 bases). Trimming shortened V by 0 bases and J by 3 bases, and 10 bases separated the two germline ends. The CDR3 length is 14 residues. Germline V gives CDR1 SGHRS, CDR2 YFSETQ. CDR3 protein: CASSLEGRVYEQYF. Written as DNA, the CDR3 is TGCGCCAGCAGCTTGGAAGGCAGGGTCTACGAGCAGTACTTC.

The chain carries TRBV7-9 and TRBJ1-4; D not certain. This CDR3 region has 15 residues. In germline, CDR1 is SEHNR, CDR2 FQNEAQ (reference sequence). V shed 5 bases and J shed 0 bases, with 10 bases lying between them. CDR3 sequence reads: CASSQNGATNEKLFF. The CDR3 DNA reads TGTGCCAGCAGCCAAAACGGTGCAACTAATGAAAAACTGTTTTTT.